These 20 T cell receptor beta chains were all obtained from the same sample, sequenced in a study of cytomegalovirus exposure and HLA in healthy donors. With 60 Vbeta and 13 Jbeta primers, the PCR was carried out. Repertoires were generated with immunoSEQ multiplex PCR, while TCRdb's copy carries only in-frame clones and drops some. Of about 180,000 clones in the sample, over 70% were seen once. The sample comprised PBMCs. Source of these receptors: a woman aged 60-75 years in good health and CMV-seropositive.

The rearrangement links TRBV19 to TRBJ1-5; no clear D gene. Germline V lookup: CDR1 LNHDA, CDR2 SQIVND (reference sequence). Trimming left V 3 bases short and J 5 bases short, with 17 bases between. The CDR3 consists of 16 residues. CDR3 region: CASSIDPDGRDQPQHF. The CDR3 DNA reads TGTGCCAGTAGTATTGACCCCGACGGGAGGGATCAGCCCCAGCATTTT.

This sequence joins TRBV11-2 and TRBJ2-5; 11 bases fit TRBD1. The J call may be in error: the DNA end matches TRBJ2-7 better. The CDR3 runs to 15 residues. Per the germline V gene, CDR1 is SGHAT and CDR2 is FQNNGV. The CDR3 DNA is TGTGCCAGCAGCTGGGGACAGGGGGGGACCTACGAGCAGTACTTC. Protein: CASSWGQGGTYEQYF.

A single count supports this clone. The V gene is TRBV4-3, the J gene TRBJ1-4; 8 bases line up with TRBD1. After removal of 7 bases from V and 13 bases from J, the junction contained 2 bases not matched to a gene. The CDR3 runs 10 residues. CDR1 and CDR2 (germline): LGHNA, YSLEER. Here the CDR3 reads CASTGTGLFF. The CDR3 DNA is TGCGCCAGCACCGGGACAGGACTGTTTTTT.

There are a few counts of this clone. The V and J genes are TRBV2 and TRBJ2-7; D not certain. Trimming removed 5 bases at V and 2 bases at J, with 16 bases between. This CDR3 is built from 15 residues. CDR1 and CDR2 from the germline V gene are SNHLY and FYNNEI. The CDR3 reads CASSPQTTGTYEQYF. Written as DNA, the CDR3 is TGTGCCAGCAGTCCTCAAACGACTGGCACCTACGAGCAGTACTTC. Full variable domain (missing parts from reference TRBV2 and TRBJ2-7): EPEVTQTPSHQVTQMGQEVILRCVPISNHLYFYWYRQILGQKVEFLVSFYNNEISEKSEIFDDQFSVERPDGSNFTLKIRSTKLEDSAMYFCASSPQTTGTYEQYFGPGTRLTVT.

Only a few counts were recorded for this clone. Additional DNA sequences in this sample encode the identical CDR3. The chain links TRBV5-1 to TRBJ2-7; D is possibly TRBD1 (5 bases). V gave up 0 bases and J gave up 2 bases, with 9 bases separating them. This CDR3 spans 14 amino acids. Germline CDR1 reads SGHRS; CDR2 reads YFSETQ. The CDR3 sequence is CASSLDQGTYEQYF. CDR3 nucleotide sequence: TGCGCCAGCAGCTTGGACCAGGGAACCTACGAGCAGTACTTC. The whole variable domain, remainder taken from reference TRBV5-1 and TRBJ2-7, is KAGVTQTPRYLIKTRGQQVTLSCSPISGHRSVSWYQQTPGQGLQFLFEYFSETQRNKGNFPGRFSGRQFSNSRSEMNVSTLELGDSALYLCASSLDQGTYEQYFGPGTRLTVT.

This sequence joins TRBV4-3 and TRBJ2-4; no reliable D call. The CDR3 spans 14 residues. CDR1 is LGHNA, CDR2 YSLEER, per germline. V lost 1 base and J 8 bases, leaving 12 bases between the germline ends. CDR3 in amino acids: CASSQGTEIDIQYF. CDR3 nucleotides: TGCGCCAGCAGCCAAGGAACAGAAATAGACATTCAGTACTTC.

V usage is TRBV19 and J usage is TRBJ1-2; TRBD1 is a possible D gene (5 bases). The germline V gene encodes CDR1 LNHDA and CDR2 SQIVND (reference sequence). The CDR3 runs 14 residues. Trimming cost V 5 bases and J 2 bases, with 12 bases left between them. For the CDR3, the DNA is TGTGCCAGTAGTCTAACGACAGACAACTATGGCTACACCTTC. Translated: CASSLTTDNYGYTF.

The chain is built from TRBV7-3 and TRBJ2-2; D might be TRBD1 (5 bases). The V gene lost 3 bases and the J gene lost 6 bases, with 8 bases spanning the gap. This CDR3 has 13 amino acids. In germline, CDR1 is SGHTA, CDR2 FQGTGA. The CDR3 DNA follows: TGTGCCAGCAGCTTGTTAGGGGCCGGGGAGCTGTTTTTT. Residues: CASSLLGAGELFF.

Details on this clone: The germline gene is not matched at one end of the junction; a read error may be the cause. The chain combines TRBV2 with TRBJ2-6, with D possibly being TRBD1 (5 bases). CDR1 is SNHLY and CDR2 is FYNNEI in the germline V gene. CDR3 length: 14 residues. The CDR3 is CASLQYSGANGLTF. In DNA, the CDR3 is TGTGCCAGCTTACAGTACTCTGGGGCCAACGGCCTGACTTTC.

V usage is TRBV7-9 and J usage is TRBJ2-7; 7 bases map to TRBD1. Germline V gene data show CDR1 as SEHNR and CDR2 as FQNEAQ (reference sequence). This CDR3 spans 16 amino acids. Trimming removed 0 bases from V and 4 bases from J; junction bases left unmatched: 9. As DNA, the CDR3 is TGTGCCAGCAGCTTAGCTCTGACAGGGAAGACGTACGAGCAGTACTTC. It specifies CASSLALTGKTYEQYF.

The chain carries TRBV28 and TRBJ2-3; D call uncertain. The CDR3 runs to 15 residues. V lost 1 base, J lost 0 bases, and 8 bases lay in between. Germline assignment: CDR1 MDHEN and CDR2 SYDVKM. The chain's CDR3 is CASSLSGSSTDTQYF. The CDR3 bases are TGTGCCAGCAGTTTATCGGGTTCTAGCACAGATACGCAGTATTTT.

The chain employs TRBV14 and TRBJ2-1; no firm D call. The CDR3 covers 12 residues. Germline V lookup: CDR1 SGHDN, CDR2 FVKESK. Trimming took 2 bases from V and 3 from J, leaving 2 bases between them. CDR3 region: CASSQYYNEQFF. The CDR3 DNA sequence: TGTGCCAGCAGCCAATACTACAATGAGCAGTTCTTC.

The rearrangement joins TRBV4-3 to TRBJ1-2; 10 nucleotides agree with TRBD1. The CDR3 is 17 residues long. In germline, CDR1 is LGHNA, CDR2 YSLEER. Losses at the gene ends were 0 bases for V and 4 bases for J; bases not matched to a gene: 8. CDR3 sequence reads: CASSQDYGQGVFYGYTF. DNA for the CDR3: TGCGCCAGCAGCCAAGATTACGGACAGGGGGTATTCTATGGCTACACCTTC.

V is TRBV27 and J is TRBJ2-7, with D perhaps matching TRBD2 (6 bases). V gave up 3 bases and J gave up 2 bases, with 14 bases separating them. CDR1 MNHEY and CDR2 SMNVEV come from the germline V gene (reference sequence). The CDR3 has 15 amino acids. CDR3 protein: CASSLRRARPYEQYF. DNA for the CDR3: TGTGCCAGCAGTTTGAGGAGGGCTAGACCCTACGAGCAGTACTTC.

The chain has TRBV19 and TRBJ2-3, with TRBD2 identical over 10 bases. The V and J ends lost 11 bases and 8 bases, in that order; junction bases with no gene match: 10. The CDR3 loop spans 13 amino acids. Germline loops: CDR1 LNHDA, CDR2 SQIVND (reference sequence). For the CDR3, the DNA is TGTGCCTCGGGTAGCGGGGGGCCCGGTACGCAGTATTTT. It codes for CASGSGGPGTQYF. Full variable domain (remainder filled in from reference TRBV19 and TRBJ2-3): DGGITQSPKYLFRKEGQNVTLSCEQNLNHDAMYWYRQDPGQGLRLIYYSQIVNDFQKGDIAEGYSVSREKKESFPLTVTSAQKNPTAFYLCASGSGGPGTQYFGPGTRLTVL.

The chain joins TRBV2 to TRBJ2-1; TRBD1 agrees at 10 bases. Trimming at V came to 6 bases and at J to 8 bases, leaving 10 bases not matched to a gene. Germline lookup yields CDR1 SNHLY and CDR2 FYNNEI. The CDR3 has 15 amino acids. The CDR3 coding sequence is TGTGCCAGCAGCAAGGACAGGGGGAGGATCGATGAGCAGTTCTTC. It specifies CASSKDRGRIDEQFF.

The chain carries TRBV10-1 and TRBJ2-2; 10 nucleotides agree with TRBD1. The CDR3 consists of 14 residues. The germline V gene has CDR1 WNHNN and CDR2 SYGVQD (reference sequence). Trimming took 11 bases from V and 5 from J; bases not matched to a gene: 8. In DNA, the CDR3 is TGCGCCGGACAGGGGGGGGCTCGAACCGGGGAGCTGTTTTTT. This codes for CAGQGGARTGELFF.

The CDR3 DNA is TGTGCCAGCAGCCCGGGACAGGGCCCCTCCTACGAGCAGTACTTC. This sequence encodes CASSPGQGPSYEQYF. The chain joins TRBV7-8 to TRBJ2-7; 9 bases are a match to TRBD1. The trim removed 5 bases at V and 0 bases at J, leaving 5 bases unmatched. The V gene's germline CDR1 is SGHVS and CDR2 FQNEAQ. This CDR3 spans 15 amino acids.

The chain recombines TRBV6-5 with TRBJ2-7, with TRBD2 as a possible D gene (5 bases). Germline CDR1 reads MNHEY; CDR2 reads SVGAGI. V shed 10 bases and J shed 0 bases, with 10 bases lying between them. The CDR3 runs to 12 residues. DNA of the CDR3: TGTGCCACCATGAGCGGCTCCTACGAGCAGTACTTC. Amino acid sequence: CATMSGSYEQYF.

Only a few counts were recorded for this clone. The V and J genes are TRBV5-1 and TRBJ2-2; possible D gene TRBD1, 5 bases. The CDR3 is 17 amino acids. Germline V CDR1 and CDR2: SGHRS, YFSETQ. Deletions cut 0 bases from V and 1 base from J, with 13 bases between. Written as DNA, the CDR3 is TGCGCCAGCAGCTTGGAGGTTTTAACAGGGAACACCGGGGAGCTGTTTTTT. Amino acids: CASSLEVLTGNTGELFF.